This T cell receptor (beta chain) originates from a study of shared clonotypes between healthy human individuals. On the study more broadly: Three plates each covered CD4 naive and memory; CD8 naive two, CD8 memory one.

CDR1 and CDR2 (germline): SGHRS, YFSETQ. V was cut by 4 bases and J by 0 bases, with 15 bases left in between. The CDR3 runs to 16 residues. Assay used: immunoSEQ multiplex PCR; TCRdb lists only in-frame clones, some missing. The sample yields 2 million to 2.5 million clones, approximately 90% seen once. The sequenced sample was naive CD4+ T cells from PBMCs. Subset indicated: CD45RA+ positively selected. The sequence was collected from a man younger than 35 in good health. Some clones in this sample may be carry-over from other donors' samples. The genes are TRBV5-1 and TRBJ2-3; no firm D call. CDR3 protein: CASSPQTSRSTDTQYF. The DNA of the CDR3 is TGCGCCAGCAGCCCCCAGACCTCGCGTAGCACAGATACGCAGTATTTT. Supplemented by reference TRBV5-1 and TRBJ2-3, the full variable domain reads KAGVTQTPRYLIKTRGQQVTLSCSPISGHRSVSWYQQTPGQGLQFLFEYFSETQRNKGNFPGRFSGRQFSNSRSEMNVSTLELGDSALYLCASSPQTSRSTDTQYFGPGTRLTVL.